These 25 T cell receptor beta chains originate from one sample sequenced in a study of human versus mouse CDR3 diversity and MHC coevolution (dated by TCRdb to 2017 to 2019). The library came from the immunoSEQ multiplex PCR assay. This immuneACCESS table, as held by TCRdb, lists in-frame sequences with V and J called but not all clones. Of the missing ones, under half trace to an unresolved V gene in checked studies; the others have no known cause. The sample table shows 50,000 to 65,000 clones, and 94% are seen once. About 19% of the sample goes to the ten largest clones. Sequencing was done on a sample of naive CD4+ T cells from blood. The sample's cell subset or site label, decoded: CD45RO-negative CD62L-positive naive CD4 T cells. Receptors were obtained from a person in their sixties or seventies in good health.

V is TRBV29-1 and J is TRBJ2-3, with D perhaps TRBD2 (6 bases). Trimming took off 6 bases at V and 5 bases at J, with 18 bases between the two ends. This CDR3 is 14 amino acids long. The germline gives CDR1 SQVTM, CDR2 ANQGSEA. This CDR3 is CSVAVGGIGDTQYF. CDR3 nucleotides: TGCAGCGTCGCGGTAGGCGGGATCGGAGATACGCAGTATTTT.

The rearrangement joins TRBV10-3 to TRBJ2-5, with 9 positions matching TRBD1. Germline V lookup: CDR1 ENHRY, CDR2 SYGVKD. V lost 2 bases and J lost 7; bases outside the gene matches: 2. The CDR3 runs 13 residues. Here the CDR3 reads CAISELTGGTQYF. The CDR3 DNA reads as TGTGCCATCAGTGAGCTGACAGGGGGGACCCAGTACTTC.

CDR3 amino acids: CASRPQGGNTEAFF. CDR3 nucleotide sequence: TGTGCCAGTAGGCCACAGGGGGGGAACACTGAAGCTTTCTTT. The V call is TRBV19, the J call TRBJ1-1; 8 positions match TRBD1. Unmatched junction bases numbered 4, after V lost 6 bases and J lost 1 base. CDR3 length equals 14 residues. The germline V gene encodes CDR1 LNHDA and CDR2 SQIVND (reference sequence).

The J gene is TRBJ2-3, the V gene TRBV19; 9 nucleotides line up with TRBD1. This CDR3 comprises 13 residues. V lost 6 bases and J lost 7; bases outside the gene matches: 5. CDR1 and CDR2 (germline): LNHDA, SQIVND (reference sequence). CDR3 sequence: CASRGQGLNTQYF. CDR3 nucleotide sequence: TGTGCCAGTAGAGGACAGGGGTTAAATACGCAGTATTTT.

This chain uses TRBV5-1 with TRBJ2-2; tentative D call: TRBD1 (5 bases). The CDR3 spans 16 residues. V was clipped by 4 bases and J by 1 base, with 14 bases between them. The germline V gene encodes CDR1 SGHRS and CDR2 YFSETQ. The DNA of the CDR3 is TGCGCCAGCAGCCGTACATCTACAGGGAACACCGGGGAGCTGTTTTTT. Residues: CASSRTSTGNTGELFF.

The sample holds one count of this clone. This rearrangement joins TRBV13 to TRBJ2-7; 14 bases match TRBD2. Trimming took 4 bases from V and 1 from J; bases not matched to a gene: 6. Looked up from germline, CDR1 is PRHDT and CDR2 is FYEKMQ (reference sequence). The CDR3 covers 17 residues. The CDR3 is CASSSGTSGRGSYEQYF. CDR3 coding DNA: TGTGCCAGCAGCTCCGGGACTAGCGGGAGAGGGTCCTACGAGCAGTACTTC.

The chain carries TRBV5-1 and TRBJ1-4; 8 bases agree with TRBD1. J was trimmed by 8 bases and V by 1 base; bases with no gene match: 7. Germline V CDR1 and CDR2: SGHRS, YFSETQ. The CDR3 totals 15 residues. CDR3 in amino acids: CASSLRTGRDEKLFF. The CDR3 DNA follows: TGCGCCAGCAGCTTGAGGACAGGGCGGGACGAAAAACTGTTTTTT.

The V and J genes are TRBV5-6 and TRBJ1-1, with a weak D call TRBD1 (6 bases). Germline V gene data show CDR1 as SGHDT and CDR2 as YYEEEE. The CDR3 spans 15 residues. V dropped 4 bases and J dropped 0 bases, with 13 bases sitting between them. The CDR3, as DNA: TGTGCCAGCAGCCTCCCCGGGACATTGAACACTGAAGCTTTCTTT. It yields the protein CASSLPGTLNTEAFF. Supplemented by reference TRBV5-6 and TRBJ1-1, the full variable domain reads DAGVTQSPTHLIKTRGQQVTLRCSPKSGHDTVSWYQQALGQGPQFIFQYYEEEERQRGNFPDRFSGHQFPNYSSELNVNALLLGDSALYLCASSLPGTLNTEAFFGQGTRLTVV.

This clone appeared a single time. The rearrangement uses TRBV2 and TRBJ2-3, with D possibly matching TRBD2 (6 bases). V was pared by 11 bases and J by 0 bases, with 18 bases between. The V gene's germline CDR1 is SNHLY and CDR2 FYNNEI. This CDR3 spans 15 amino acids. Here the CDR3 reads CAGAPGLPSTDTQYF. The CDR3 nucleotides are TGTGCCGGCGCCCCAGGACTACCCAGCACAGATACGCAGTATTTT. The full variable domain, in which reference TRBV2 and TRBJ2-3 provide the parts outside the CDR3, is EPEVTQTPSHQVTQMGQEVILRCVPISNHLYFYWYRQILGQKVEFLVSFYNNEISEKSEIFDDQFSVERPDGSNFTLKIRSTKLEDSAMYFCAGAPGLPSTDTQYFGPGTRLTVL.

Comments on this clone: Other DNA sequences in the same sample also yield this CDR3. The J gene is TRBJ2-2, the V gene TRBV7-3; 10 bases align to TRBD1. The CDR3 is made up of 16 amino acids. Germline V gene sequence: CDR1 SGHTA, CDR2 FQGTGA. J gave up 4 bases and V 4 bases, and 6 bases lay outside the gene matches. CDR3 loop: CASSSPGQGSTGELFF. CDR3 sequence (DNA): TGTGCCAGCAGCTCACCGGGACAGGGGAGCACCGGGGAGCTGTTTTTT.

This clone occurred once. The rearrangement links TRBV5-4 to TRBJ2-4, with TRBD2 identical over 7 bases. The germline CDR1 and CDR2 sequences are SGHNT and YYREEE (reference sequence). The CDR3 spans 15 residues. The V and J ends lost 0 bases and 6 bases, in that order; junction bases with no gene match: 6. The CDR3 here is CASSLAGIAGNIQYF. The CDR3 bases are TGTGCCAGCAGCTTGGCCGGAATAGCGGGAAACATTCAGTACTTC.

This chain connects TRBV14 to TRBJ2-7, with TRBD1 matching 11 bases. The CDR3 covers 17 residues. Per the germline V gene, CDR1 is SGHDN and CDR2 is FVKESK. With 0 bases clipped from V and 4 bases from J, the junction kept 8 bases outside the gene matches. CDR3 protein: CASSQDFGTGGVYEQYF. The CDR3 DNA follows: TGTGCCAGCAGCCAAGATTTTGGGACAGGGGGAGTTTACGAGCAGTACTTC.

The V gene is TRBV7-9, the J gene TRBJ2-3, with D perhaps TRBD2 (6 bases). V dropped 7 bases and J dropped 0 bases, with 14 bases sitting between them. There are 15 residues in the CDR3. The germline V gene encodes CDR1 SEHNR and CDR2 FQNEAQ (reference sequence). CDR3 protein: CASTVRSGSTDTQYF. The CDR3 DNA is TGTGCCAGCACCGTCCGGAGCGGGAGCACAGATACGCAGTATTTT.

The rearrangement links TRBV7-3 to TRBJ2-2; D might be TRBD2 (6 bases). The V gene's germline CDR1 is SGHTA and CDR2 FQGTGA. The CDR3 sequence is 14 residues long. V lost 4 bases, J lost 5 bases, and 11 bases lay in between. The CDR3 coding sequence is TGTGCCAGCAGCTCCGGGAGCTCAACCGGGGAGCTGTTTTTT. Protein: CASSSGSSTGELFF. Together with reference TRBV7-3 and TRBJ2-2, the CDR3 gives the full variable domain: GAGVSQTPSNKVTEKGKYVELRCDPISGHTALYWYRQSLGQGPEFLIYFQGTGAADDSGLPNDRFFAVRPEGSVSTLKIQRTERGDSAVYLCASSSGSSTGELFFGEGSRLTVL.

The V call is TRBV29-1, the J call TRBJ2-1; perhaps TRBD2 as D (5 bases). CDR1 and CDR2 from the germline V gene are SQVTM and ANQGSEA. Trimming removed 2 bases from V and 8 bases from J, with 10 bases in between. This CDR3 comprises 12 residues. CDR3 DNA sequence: TGCAGCGTTGAACCTGCGAGGGATGAGCAGTTCTTC. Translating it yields CSVEPARDEQFF.

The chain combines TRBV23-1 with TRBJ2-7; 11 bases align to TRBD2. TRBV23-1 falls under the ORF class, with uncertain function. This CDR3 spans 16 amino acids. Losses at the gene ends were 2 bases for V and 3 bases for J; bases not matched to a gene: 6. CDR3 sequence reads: CASSQPTSGTIYEQYF. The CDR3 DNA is TGCGCCAGCAGTCAACCGACTAGCGGGACGATCTACGAGCAGTACTTC.

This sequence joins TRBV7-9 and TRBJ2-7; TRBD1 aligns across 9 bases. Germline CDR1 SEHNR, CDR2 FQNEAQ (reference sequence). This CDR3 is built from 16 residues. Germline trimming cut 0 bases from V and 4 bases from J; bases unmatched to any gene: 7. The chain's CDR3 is CASSLAPAGQGYEQYF. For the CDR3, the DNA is TGTGCCAGCAGCTTAGCCCCAGCCGGACAGGGGTACGAGCAGTACTTC. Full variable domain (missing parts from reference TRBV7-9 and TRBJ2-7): DTGVSQNPRHKITKRGQNVTFRCDPISEHNRLYWYRQTLGQGPEFLTYFQNEAQLEKSRLLSDRFSAERPKGSFSTLEIQRTEQGDSAMYLCASSLAPAGQGYEQYFGPGTRLTVT.

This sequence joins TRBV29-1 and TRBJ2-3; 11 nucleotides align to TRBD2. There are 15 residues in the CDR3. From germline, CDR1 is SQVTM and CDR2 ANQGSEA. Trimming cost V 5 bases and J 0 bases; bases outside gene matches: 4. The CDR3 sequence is CSVLTSGTSTDTQYF. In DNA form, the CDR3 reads TGCAGCGTTCTGACTAGCGGGACCAGCACAGATACGCAGTATTTT.

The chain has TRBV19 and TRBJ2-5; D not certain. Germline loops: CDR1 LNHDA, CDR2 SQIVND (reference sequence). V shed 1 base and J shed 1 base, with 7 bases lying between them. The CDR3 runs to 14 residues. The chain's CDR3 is CASSIGSGQETQYF. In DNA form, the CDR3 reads TGTGCCAGTAGTATAGGGTCGGGCCAAGAGACCCAGTACTTC.

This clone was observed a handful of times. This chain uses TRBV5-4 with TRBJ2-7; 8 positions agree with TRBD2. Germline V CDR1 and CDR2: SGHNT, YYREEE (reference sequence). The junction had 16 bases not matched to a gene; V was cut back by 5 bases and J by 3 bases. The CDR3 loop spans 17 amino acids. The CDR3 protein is CASSSPGGAGRLYEQYF. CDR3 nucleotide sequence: TGTGCCAGCAGTTCCCCGGGGGGGGCGGGACGGCTCTACGAGCAGTACTTC.

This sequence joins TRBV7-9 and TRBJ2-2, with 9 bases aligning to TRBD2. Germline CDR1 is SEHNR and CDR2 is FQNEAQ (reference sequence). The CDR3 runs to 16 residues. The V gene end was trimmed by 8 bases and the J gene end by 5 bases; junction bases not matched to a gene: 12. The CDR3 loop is CASHLNSGSNTGELFF. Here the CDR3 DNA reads TGTGCCAGCCACCTTAATAGCGGGAGTAATACCGGGGAGCTGTTTTTT. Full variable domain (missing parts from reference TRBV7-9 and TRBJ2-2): DTGVSQNPRHKITKRGQNVTFRCDPISEHNRLYWYRQTLGQGPEFLTYFQNEAQLEKSRLLSDRFSAERPKGSFSTLEIQRTEQGDSAMYLCASHLNSGSNTGELFFGEGSRLTVL.

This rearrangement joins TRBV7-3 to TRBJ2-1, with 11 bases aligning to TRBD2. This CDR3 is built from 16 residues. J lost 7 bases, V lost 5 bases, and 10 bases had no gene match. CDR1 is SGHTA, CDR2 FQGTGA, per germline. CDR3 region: CASSPPGLAGGNEQFF. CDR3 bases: TGTGCCAGCAGCCCCCCCGGGCTAGCGGGAGGAAATGAGCAGTTCTTC.

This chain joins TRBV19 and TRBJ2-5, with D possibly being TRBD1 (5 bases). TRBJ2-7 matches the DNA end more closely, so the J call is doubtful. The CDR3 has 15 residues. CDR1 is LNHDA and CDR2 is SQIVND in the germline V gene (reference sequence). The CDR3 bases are TGTGCCAGTAGTATTAGGCAGGGCCGCTCCTACGAGCAGTACTTC. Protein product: CASSIRQGRSYEQYF.

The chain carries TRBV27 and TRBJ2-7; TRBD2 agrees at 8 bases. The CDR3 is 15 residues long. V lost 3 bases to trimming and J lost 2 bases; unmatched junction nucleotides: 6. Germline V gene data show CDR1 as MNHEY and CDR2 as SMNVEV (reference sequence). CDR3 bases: TGTGCCAGCAGTTTCCGGGAGGGGGGTACCTACGAGCAGTACTTC. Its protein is CASSFREGGTYEQYF.

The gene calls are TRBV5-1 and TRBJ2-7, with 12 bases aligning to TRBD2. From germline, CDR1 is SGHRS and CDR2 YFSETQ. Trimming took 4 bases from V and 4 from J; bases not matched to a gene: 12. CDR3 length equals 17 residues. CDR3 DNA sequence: TGCGCCAGCAGCGCCGACTCTCTAGCGGGAGGGGGTTACGAGCAGTACTTC. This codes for CASSADSLAGGGYEQYF.